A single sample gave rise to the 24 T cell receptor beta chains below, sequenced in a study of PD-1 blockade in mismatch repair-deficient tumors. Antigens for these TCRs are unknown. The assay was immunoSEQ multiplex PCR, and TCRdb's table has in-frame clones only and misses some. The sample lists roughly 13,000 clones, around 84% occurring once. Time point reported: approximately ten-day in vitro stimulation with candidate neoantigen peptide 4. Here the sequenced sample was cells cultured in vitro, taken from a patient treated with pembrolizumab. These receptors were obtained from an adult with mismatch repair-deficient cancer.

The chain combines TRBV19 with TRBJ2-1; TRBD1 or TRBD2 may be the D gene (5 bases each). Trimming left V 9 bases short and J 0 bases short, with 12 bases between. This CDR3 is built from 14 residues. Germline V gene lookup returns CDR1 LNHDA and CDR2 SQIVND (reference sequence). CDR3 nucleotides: TGTGCCAGCCGGGACCCCAGCTCCTACAATGAGCAGTTCTTC. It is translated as CASRDPSSYNEQFF.

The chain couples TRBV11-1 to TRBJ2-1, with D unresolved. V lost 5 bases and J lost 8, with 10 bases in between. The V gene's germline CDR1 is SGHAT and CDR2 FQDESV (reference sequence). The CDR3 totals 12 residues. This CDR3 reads CASSALGDEQFF. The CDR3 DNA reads TGTGCCAGCAGCGCTCTTGGGGATGAGCAGTTCTTC.

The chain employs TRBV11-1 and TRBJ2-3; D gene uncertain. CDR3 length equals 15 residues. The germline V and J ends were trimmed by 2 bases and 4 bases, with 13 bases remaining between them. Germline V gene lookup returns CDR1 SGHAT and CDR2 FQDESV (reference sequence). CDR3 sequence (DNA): TGTGCCAGCAGCTTACCCTCCCTCAGCCCAGATACGCAGTATTTT. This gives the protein CASSLPSLSPDTQYF.

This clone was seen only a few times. The CDR3 DNA follows: TGTGCCACCAGCAGATCCCGACAGGGTAGCAATCAGCCCCAGCATTTT. Protein product: CATSRSRQGSNQPQHF. The V and J genes are TRBV15 and TRBJ1-5; the match to TRBD1 covers 7 bases. Losses at the gene ends were 2 bases for V and 0 bases for J; bases not matched to a gene: 4. The CDR3 loop spans 16 amino acids. Germline V gene lookup returns CDR1 LNHNV and CDR2 YYDKDF (reference sequence).

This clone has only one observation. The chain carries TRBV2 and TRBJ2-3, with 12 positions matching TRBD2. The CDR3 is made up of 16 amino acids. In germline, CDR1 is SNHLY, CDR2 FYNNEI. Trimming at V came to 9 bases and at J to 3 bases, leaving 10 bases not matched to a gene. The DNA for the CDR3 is TGTGCCAGAACTAGCGGGAGGAAGGGAGGGACAGATACGCAGTATTTT. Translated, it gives CARTSGRKGGTDTQYF.

CDR3 residues: CASSTVQALSTDTQYF. CDR3 DNA sequence: TGTGCCAGCAGTACCGTACAGGCCCTTAGCACAGATACGCAGTATTTT. The chain couples TRBV5-6 to TRBJ2-3; possible D gene TRBD1, 5 bases. Germline V gene data show CDR1 as SGHDT and CDR2 as YYEEEE. This CDR3 contains 16 residues. Trimming shortened V by 5 bases and J by 0 bases, and 16 bases separated the two germline ends.

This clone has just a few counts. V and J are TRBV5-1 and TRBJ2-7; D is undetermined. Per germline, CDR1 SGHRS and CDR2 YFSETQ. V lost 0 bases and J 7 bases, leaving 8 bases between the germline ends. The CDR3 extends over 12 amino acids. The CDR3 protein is CASSLGWDEQYF. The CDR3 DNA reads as TGCGCCAGCAGCTTGGGGTGGGATGAGCAGTACTTC. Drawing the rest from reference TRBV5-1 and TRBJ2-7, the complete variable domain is KAGVTQTPRYLIKTRGQQVTLSCSPISGHRSVSWYQQTPGQGLQFLFEYFSETQRNKGNFPGRFSGRQFSNSRSEMNVSTLELGDSALYLCASSLGWDEQYFGPGTRLTVT.

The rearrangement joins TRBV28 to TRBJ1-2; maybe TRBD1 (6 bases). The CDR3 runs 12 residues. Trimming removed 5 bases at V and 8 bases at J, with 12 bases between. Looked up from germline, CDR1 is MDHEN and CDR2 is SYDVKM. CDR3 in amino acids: CASSLRGRGYTF. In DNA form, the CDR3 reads TGTGCCAGCAGTCTCAGGGGCCGGGGCTACACCTTC.

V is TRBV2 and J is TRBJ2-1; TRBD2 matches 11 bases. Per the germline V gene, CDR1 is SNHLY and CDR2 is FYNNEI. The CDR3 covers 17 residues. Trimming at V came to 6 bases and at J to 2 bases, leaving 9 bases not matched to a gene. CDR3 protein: CASRRGLADTTYNEQFF. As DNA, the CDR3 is TGTGCCAGCAGGAGGGGACTAGCGGATACGACCTACAATGAGCAGTTCTTC.

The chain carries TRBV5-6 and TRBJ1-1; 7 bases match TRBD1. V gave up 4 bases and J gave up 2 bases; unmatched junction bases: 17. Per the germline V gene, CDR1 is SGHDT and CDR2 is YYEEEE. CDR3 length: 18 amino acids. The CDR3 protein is CASSKFTGAPISNTEAFF. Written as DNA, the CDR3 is TGTGCCAGCAGCAAGTTTACAGGGGCGCCGATTTCTAACACTGAAGCTTTCTTT.

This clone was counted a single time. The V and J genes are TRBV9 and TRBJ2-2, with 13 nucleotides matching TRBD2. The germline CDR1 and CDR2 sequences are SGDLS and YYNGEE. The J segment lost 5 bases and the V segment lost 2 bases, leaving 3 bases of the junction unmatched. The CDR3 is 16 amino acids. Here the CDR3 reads CASSVGLAGQTGELFF. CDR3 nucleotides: TGTGCCAGCAGCGTGGGACTAGCGGGACAAACCGGGGAGCTGTTTTTT.

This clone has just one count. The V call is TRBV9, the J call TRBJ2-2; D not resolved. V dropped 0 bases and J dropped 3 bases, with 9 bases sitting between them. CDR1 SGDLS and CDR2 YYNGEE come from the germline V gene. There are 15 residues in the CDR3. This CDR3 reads CASSVGSHYTGELFF. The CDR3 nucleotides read TGTGCCAGCAGCGTAGGAAGTCACTACACCGGGGAGCTGTTTTTT.

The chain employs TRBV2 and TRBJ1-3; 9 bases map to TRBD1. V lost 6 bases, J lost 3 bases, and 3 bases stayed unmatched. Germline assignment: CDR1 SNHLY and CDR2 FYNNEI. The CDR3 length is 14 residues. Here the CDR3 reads CASSGTGNGNTIYF. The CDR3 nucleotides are TGTGCCAGCAGCGGGACAGGGAATGGAAACACCATATATTTT.

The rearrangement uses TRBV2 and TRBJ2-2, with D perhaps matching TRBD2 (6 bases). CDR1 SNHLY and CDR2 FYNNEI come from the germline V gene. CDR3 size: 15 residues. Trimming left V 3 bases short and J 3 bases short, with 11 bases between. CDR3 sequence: CASSEASVYTGELFF. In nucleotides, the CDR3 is TGTGCCAGCAGTGAGGCTAGCGTTTACACCGGGGAGCTGTTTTTT.

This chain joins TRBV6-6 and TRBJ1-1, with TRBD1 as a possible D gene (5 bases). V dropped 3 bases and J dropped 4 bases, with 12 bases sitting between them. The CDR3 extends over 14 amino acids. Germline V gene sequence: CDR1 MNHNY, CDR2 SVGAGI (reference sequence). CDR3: CASSYQGVSTEAFF. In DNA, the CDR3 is TGTGCCAGCAGTTATCAGGGAGTGTCCACTGAAGCTTTCTTT.

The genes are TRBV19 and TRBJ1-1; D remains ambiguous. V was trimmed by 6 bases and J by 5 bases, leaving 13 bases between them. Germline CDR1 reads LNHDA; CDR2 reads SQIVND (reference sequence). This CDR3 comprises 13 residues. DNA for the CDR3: TGTGCCAGTAGCCGCAGTAGTGTGACTGAAGCTTTCTTT. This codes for CASSRSSVTEAFF.

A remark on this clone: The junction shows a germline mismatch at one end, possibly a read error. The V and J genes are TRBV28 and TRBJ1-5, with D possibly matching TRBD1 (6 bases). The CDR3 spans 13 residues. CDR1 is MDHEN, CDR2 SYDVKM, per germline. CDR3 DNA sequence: TGTGCCGGCAGAGGGGGGGCGGGCGAGCCCCAGCATTTT. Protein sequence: CAGRGGAGEPQHF.

CDR3 bases: TGCGCCAGCAGCAGGAGGACAGGGGGCAATACTGAAGCTTTCTTT. Translating it yields CASSRRTGGNTEAFF. This sequence joins TRBV5-1 and TRBJ1-1; 11 bases agree with TRBD1. V shed 4 bases and J 5 bases; nucleotides not matched to a gene: 7. CDR1 and CDR2 from the germline V gene are SGHRS and YFSETQ. This CDR3 has 15 amino acids.

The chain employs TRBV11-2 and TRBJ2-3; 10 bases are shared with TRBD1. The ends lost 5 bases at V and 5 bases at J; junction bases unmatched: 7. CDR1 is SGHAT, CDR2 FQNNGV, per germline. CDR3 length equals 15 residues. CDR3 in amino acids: CASSRGTGAVDTQYF. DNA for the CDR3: TGTGCCAGCAGCCGTGGGACAGGGGCGGTAGATACGCAGTATTTT.

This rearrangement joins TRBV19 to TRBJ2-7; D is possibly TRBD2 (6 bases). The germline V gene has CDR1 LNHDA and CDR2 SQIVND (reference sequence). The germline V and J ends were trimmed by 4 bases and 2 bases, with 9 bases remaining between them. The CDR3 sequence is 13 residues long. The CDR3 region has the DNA TGTGCCAGTAGTACCAGACTAGCCTACGAGCAGTACTTC. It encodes CASSTRLAYEQYF.

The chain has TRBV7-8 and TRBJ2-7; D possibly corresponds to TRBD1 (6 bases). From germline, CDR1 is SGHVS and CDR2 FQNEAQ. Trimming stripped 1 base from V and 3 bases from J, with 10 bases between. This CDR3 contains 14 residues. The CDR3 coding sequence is TGTGCCAGCAGCTTAGAACAGGGAGTCTACGAGCAGTACTTC. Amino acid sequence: CASSLEQGVYEQYF.

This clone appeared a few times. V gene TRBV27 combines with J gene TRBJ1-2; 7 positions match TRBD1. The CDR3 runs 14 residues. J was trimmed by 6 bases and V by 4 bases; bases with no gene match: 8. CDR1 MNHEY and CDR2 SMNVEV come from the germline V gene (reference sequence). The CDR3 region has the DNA TGTGCCAGCAGTTCCAGGGGGTGGATTCATGGCTACACCTTC. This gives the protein CASSSRGWIHGYTF.

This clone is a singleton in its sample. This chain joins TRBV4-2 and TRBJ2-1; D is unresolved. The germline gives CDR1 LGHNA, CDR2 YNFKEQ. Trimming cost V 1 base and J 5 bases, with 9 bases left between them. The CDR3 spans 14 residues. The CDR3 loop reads CASSQVRFDNEQFF. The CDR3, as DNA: TGTGCCAGCAGCCAAGTTCGGTTCGACAATGAGCAGTTCTTC.

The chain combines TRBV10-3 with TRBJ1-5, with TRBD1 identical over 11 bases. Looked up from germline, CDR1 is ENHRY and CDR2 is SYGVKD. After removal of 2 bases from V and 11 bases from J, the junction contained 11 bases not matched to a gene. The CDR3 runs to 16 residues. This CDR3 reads CAISEGPGTGGISQHF. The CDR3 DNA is TGTGCCATCAGTGAGGGGCCCGGGACAGGGGGAATTTCCCAGCATTTT.